The next 5 T cell receptor beta chains were all read from a single sample in a study of technical replicates of blood from a handful of donors. Assay: immunoSEQ multiplex PCR; the TCRdb copy retains only in-frame clones and omits some. The profile shows 50,000 to 60,000 clones, about 94% of them singletons. The sample was PBMCs. All receptors come from a human donor in good health. Some clones in this sample may be carry-over from other donors' samples.

The chain employs TRBV9 and TRBJ1-6; 9 bases agree with TRBD1. The CDR3 totals 15 residues. Germline lookup yields CDR1 SGDLS and CDR2 YYNGEE. V was clipped by 3 bases and J by 7 bases; unmatched bases: 5. The CDR3 nucleotides read TGTGCCAGCAGCGACGGGACAGGGCTAAATTCACCCCTCCACTTT. Its translation is CASSDGTGLNSPLHF. The whole variable domain, filled in from reference TRBV9 and TRBJ1-6, reads DSGVTQTPKHLITATGQRVTLRCSPRSGDLSVYWYQQSLDQGLQFLIQYYNGEERAKGNILERFSAQQFPDLHSELNLSSLELGDSALYFCASSDGTGLNSPLHFGNGTRLTVT.

The sample holds one count of this clone. The V and J genes are TRBV7-2 and TRBJ2-7; D gene uncertain. Germline V gives CDR1 SGHTA, CDR2 FQGNSA. The CDR3 is 12 residues long. V was cut by 5 bases and J by 6 bases, with 11 bases left in between. CDR3 in DNA: TGTGCCAGCAGCAATTACCCGGGCGAGCAGTACTTC. Amino acids: CASSNYPGEQYF.

This chain uses TRBV30 with TRBJ1-6; D is perhaps TRBD1 (5 bases). CDR1 is GTSNPN and CDR2 is SVGIG in the germline V gene (reference sequence). V was trimmed by 1 base and J by 6 bases, leaving 7 bases between them. This CDR3 is 13 amino acids long. CDR3 region: CAWSGDSNSPLHF. CDR3 DNA sequence: TGTGCCTGGAGTGGAGACAGTAATTCACCCCTCCACTTT.

This chain links TRBV4-2 with TRBJ2-2; a weak D match, TRBD2 (6 bases). This CDR3 contains 16 residues. Germline V gene sequence: CDR1 LGHNA, CDR2 YNFKEQ. V was pared by 0 bases and J by 1 base, with 9 bases between. The CDR3 protein is CASSQEAGRNTGELFF. Written as DNA, the CDR3 is TGTGCCAGCAGCCAAGAGGCGGGGAGGAACACCGGGGAGCTGTTTTTT.

The chain links TRBV10-3 to TRBJ2-1; 11 positions match TRBD2. V shed 10 bases and J 3 bases; nucleotides not matched to a gene: 5. Looked up from germline, CDR1 is ENHRY and CDR2 is SYGVKD. The CDR3 totals 14 residues. This CDR3 reads CATTGLAVYNEQFF. CDR3 bases: TGTGCCACAACGGGACTAGCGGTCTACAATGAGCAGTTCTTC.